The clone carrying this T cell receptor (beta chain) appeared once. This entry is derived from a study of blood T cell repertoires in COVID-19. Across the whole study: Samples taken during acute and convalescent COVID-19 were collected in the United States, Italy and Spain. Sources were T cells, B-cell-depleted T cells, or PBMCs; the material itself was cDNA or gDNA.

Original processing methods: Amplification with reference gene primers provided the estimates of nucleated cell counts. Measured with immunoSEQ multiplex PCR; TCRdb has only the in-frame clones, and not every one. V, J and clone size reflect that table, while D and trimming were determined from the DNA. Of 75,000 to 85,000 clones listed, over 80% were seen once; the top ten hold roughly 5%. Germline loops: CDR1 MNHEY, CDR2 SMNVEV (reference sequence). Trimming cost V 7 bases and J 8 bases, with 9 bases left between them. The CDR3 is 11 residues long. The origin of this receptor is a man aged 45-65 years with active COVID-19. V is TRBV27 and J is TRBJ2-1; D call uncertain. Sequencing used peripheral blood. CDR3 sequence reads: CASTGLDEQFF. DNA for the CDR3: TGTGCCAGCACCGGGTTAGATGAGCAGTTCTTC.